Listed here is a single T cell receptor beta chain. Its antigen is as yet unknown. These data come from a study of identical twins. Study-wide results and limits: With abundant cord blood beta clonotypes, insertions were fewer; memory repertoires showed no such pattern. In beta out-of-frame sequences, the excess sharing between twins was weaker.

Germline CDR1 reads DFQATT; CDR2 reads SNEGSKA (reference sequence). CDR3 size: 14 residues. Trimming took 6 bases from V and 4 from J; bases not matched to a gene: 8. A single record per CDR3 protein comes from TCRdb applying MiXCR to the 5' RACE reads. The sample contains 1.5 million to 2 million distinct CDR3 sequences, less than 40% of which appear only once. The source material was cord blood. The chain carries TRBV20-1 and TRBJ2-1, with TRBD2 matching 8 bases. The TCR originated in a newborn girl in good health. This CDR3 is CSAFSGTSYNEQFF. The CDR3 DNA reads TGCAGTGCCTTCTCCGGGACTAGTTACAATGAGCAGTTCTTC.